These 17 T cell receptor beta chains originate from one sample sequenced in a study of shared clonotypes between healthy human individuals. The protocol was immunoSEQ multiplex PCR, while the TCRdb copy is restricted to in-frame clones and leaves out a portion. The repertoire holds over a million clones, with approximately 78% as singletons. Input material: memory CD4+ T cells from PBMCs. Subset of the sample: CD45RA-negative fraction. The receptors shown here come from a man aged 18 to 30 in good health. Some clones in this sample may be carry-over from other donors' samples.

This chain uses TRBV28 with TRBJ1-2, with unresolved D. V lost 8 bases, J lost 4 bases, and 17 bases lay in between. The CDR3 contains 14 residues. Germline V gives CDR1 MDHEN, CDR2 SYDVKM. Written as DNA, the CDR3 is TGTGCCAGCGCGATGGAAGATCGTACCTATGGCTACACCTTC. It specifies CASAMEDRTYGYTF.

This rearrangement joins TRBV18 to TRBJ1-1; TRBD1 matches 8 bases. The CDR3 is made up of 15 amino acids. With V trimmed by 7 bases and J by 6 bases, 13 bases remained unmatched. Germline V CDR1 and CDR2: KGHSH, LQKENI. CDR3 DNA: TGTGCCAGCTTGTCACGTGGGACAGGCGGTGCTGAAGCTTTCTTT. As protein: CASLSRGTGGAEAFF.

The chain has TRBV6-6 and TRBJ1-5; D not certain. The CDR3 is 13 amino acids. Germline V lookup: CDR1 MNHNY, CDR2 SVGAGI (reference sequence). Trimming cost V 2 bases and J 1 base, with 3 bases left between them. CDR3 loop: CASSYGSNQPQHF. In nucleotides, the CDR3 is TGTGCCAGCAGTTACGGGAGCAATCAGCCCCAGCATTTT.

The chain joins TRBV18 to TRBJ1-1; 12 bases fit TRBD1. The CDR3 extends over 14 amino acids. Germline assignment: CDR1 KGHSH and CDR2 LQKENI. Losses at the gene ends were 4 bases for V and 6 bases for J; bases not matched to a gene: 3. The CDR3 bases are TGTGCCAGCTCACAGGGACAGGGGGCGTCTGAAGCTTTCTTT. This translates into CASSQGQGASEAFF.

This chain links TRBV2 with TRBJ2-7; 11 nucleotides align to TRBD2. The CDR3 has 15 amino acids. Germline CDR1 reads SNHLY; CDR2 reads FYNNEI. The trim removed 4 bases at V and 5 bases at J, leaving 7 bases unmatched. The DNA of the CDR3 is TGTGCCAGCAGTGGGGATCTAGCGGGAGGACACGAGCAGTACTTC. Translation: CASSGDLAGGHEQYF.

The V gene is TRBV5-4, the J gene TRBJ2-6; D gene uncertain. V lost 4 bases, J lost 2 bases, and 10 bases lay in between. The germline CDR1 and CDR2 sequences are SGHNT and YYREEE (reference sequence). The CDR3 covers 15 residues. Here the CDR3 reads CASSLEHTGANVLTF. The CDR3 nucleotides are TGTGCCAGCAGCCTGGAACATACTGGGGCCAACGTCCTGACTTTC.

The CDR3 nucleotides are TGTGCCAGCAGCTTAGGAAGCAATCAGCCCCAGCATTTT. It codes for CASSLGSNQPQHF. The V and J genes are TRBV11-2 and TRBJ1-5; D is unresolved. Germline assignment: CDR1 SGHAT and CDR2 FQNNGV. The CDR3 spans 13 residues. V lost 1 base, J lost 1 base, and 2 bases lay in between.

The chain uses TRBV6-4 and TRBJ2-7, with D maybe TRBD1 (6 bases). CDR1 and CDR2 (germline): MRHNA, SNTAGT. CDR3 length: 14 amino acids. The V end was cut by 6 bases, the J end by 5 bases, with 17 bases between. The CDR3 coding sequence is TGTGCCAGCAGGGGGGAAACAGGGAGCAACGAGCAGTACTTC. Translating gives CASRGETGSNEQYF.

The chain couples TRBV5-1 to TRBJ1-1; 7 bases fit TRBD1. This CDR3 is built from 16 residues. V trimming: 0 bases; J trimming: 5 bases; junction bases outside the gene matches: 10. Per the germline V gene, CDR1 is SGHRS and CDR2 is YFSETQ. Here the CDR3 reads CASSLEGQSKGTEAFF. The CDR3 DNA is TGCGCCAGCAGCTTGGAGGGACAGTCAAAGGGGACTGAAGCTTTCTTT.

This chain joins TRBV21-1 and TRBJ2-2; TRBD2 reflects the table's D call only, with no check against the DNA. TRBV21-1 is deemed a pseudogene. The CDR3 spans 15 residues. The CDR3 protein is CASRTSGKDTGELFF. CDR3 DNA: TGTGCCAGCAGGACTAGCGGGAAGGACACCGGGGAGCTGTTTTTT.

V is TRBV7-2 and J is TRBJ1-1; D not resolved. From germline, CDR1 is SGHTA and CDR2 FQGNSA. The CDR3 is made up of 14 amino acids. The V end was cut by 5 bases, the J end by 1 base, with 11 bases between. The CDR3 nucleotides are TGTGCCAGCAGCCCCTCGGGGAGGAACACTGAAGCTTTCTTT. Translating it yields CASSPSGRNTEAFF.

This clone appeared a single time. CDR3 in amino acids: CASSWVRTSGANVLTF. The CDR3 DNA follows: TGTGCCAGCAGCTGGGTCCGGACTTCTGGGGCCAACGTCCTGACTTTC. V gene TRBV11-2 combines with J gene TRBJ2-6, with D perhaps matching TRBD2 (5 bases). This CDR3 is 16 amino acids long. V lost 4 bases to trimming and J lost 1 base, with 11 bases between them. Germline CDR1 is SGHAT and CDR2 is FQNNGV.

This clone turned up a few times. This chain joins TRBV10-3 and TRBJ2-1, with 8 bases fitting TRBD1. The CDR3 loop spans 15 amino acids. The junction had 4 bases not matched to a gene; V was cut back by 3 bases and J by 3 bases. The V gene's germline CDR1 is ENHRY and CDR2 SYGVKD. This CDR3 reads CAISDSGGLYNEQFF. The DNA for the CDR3 is TGTGCCATCAGTGATTCAGGGGGCCTCTACAATGAGCAGTTCTTC.

Notes on this clone: The same CDR3 can be traced to other DNA sequences in this sample. The CDR3 sequence is CAWSVETQYF. The DNA for the CDR3 is TGTGCCTGGAGTGTAGAGACCCAGTACTTC. The chain has TRBV30 and TRBJ2-5, with unresolved D. V lost 0 bases, J lost 4 bases, and 0 bases lay in between. The CDR3 consists of 10 residues. Germline loops: CDR1 GTSNPN, CDR2 SVGIG (reference sequence).

The chain recombines TRBV28 with TRBJ1-1; D may be TRBD1 (6 bases). Germline V gene data show CDR1 as MDHEN and CDR2 as SYDVKM. There are 15 residues in the CDR3. The V gene lost 6 bases and the J gene lost 0 bases, with 14 bases spanning the gap. The CDR3 sequence: CASSPLGALNTEAFF. CDR3 coding DNA: TGTGCCAGCAGCCCCTTGGGGGCGTTGAACACTGAAGCTTTCTTT.

This chain joins TRBV5-1 and TRBJ1-2; 8 nucleotides match TRBD1. The CDR3 spans 16 residues. After removal of 4 bases from V and 8 bases from J, the junction contained 16 bases not matched to a gene. CDR1 and CDR2 (germline): SGHRS, YFSETQ. The CDR3 nucleotides are TGCGCCAGCAGCCCCCTCGGACAGGGAATATCTTACGGCTACACCTTC. Protein: CASSPLGQGISYGYTF.

This chain joins TRBV9 and TRBJ2-1; D is ambiguous. From germline, CDR1 is SGDLS and CDR2 YYNGEE. Trimming left V 1 base short and J 2 bases short, with 10 bases between. The CDR3 consists of 15 residues. The CDR3 loop reads CASSVTERTYNEQFF. CDR3 in DNA: TGTGCCAGCAGCGTAACAGAAAGGACCTACAATGAGCAGTTCTTC.